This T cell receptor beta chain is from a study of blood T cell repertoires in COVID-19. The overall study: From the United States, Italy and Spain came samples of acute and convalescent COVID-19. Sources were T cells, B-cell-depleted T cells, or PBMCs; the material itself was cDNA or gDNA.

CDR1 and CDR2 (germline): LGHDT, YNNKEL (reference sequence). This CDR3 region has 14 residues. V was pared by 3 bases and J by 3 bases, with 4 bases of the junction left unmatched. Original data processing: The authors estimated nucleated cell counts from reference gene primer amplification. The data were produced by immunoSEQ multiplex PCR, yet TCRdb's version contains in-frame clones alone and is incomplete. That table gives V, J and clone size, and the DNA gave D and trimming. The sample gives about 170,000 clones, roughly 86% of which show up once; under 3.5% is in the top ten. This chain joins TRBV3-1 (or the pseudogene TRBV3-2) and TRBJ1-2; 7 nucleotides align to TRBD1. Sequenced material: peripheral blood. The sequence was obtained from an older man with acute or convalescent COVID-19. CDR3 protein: CASSHLGQDYGYTF. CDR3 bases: TGTGCCAGCAGCCACCTTGGACAGGACTATGGCTACACCTTC.